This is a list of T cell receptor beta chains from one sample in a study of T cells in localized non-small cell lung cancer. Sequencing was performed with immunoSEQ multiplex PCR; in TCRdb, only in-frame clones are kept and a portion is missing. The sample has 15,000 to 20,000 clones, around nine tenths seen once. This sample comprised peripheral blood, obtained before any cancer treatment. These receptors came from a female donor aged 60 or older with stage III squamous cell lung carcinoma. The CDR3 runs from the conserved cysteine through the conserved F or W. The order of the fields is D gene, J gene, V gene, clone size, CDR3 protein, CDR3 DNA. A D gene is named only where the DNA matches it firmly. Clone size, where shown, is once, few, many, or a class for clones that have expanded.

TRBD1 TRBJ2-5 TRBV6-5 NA CASSPTGGASAQYF TGTGCCAGCAGTCCGACAGGGGGCGCGTCGGCCCAGTACTTC
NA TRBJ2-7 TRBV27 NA CASSFGAPLSYEQYF TGTGCCAGCAGTTTTGGGGCCCCCCTCTCCTACGAGCAGTACTTC
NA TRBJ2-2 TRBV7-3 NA CASSPQGNTGELFF TGTGCCAGCAGCCCCCAGGGGAACACCGGGGAGCTGTTTTTT
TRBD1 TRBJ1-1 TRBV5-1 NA CASSLGVGQGTEAFF TGCGCCAGCAGCTTGGGTGTAGGACAGGGCACTGAAGCTTTCTTT
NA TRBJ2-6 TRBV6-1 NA CASSEERSGANVLTF TGTGCCAGCAGTGAAGAGCGCTCTGGGGCCAACGTCCTGACTTTC
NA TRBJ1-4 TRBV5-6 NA CASRFTGQPNEKLFF TGTGCCAGCAGGTTCACTGGACAGCCAAATGAAAAACTGTTTTTT
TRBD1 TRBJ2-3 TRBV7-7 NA CASSQTGAHDTQYF TGTGCCAGCAGCCAGACAGGGGCTCACGATACGCAGTATTTT
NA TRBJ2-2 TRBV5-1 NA CASSETNTGELFF TGCGCCAGTTCAGAGACGAACACCGGGGAGCTGTTTTTT
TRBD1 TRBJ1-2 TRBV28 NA CASSSYTSRGNYGYTF TGTGCCAGCAGCAGCTACACAAGCAGGGGGAACTATGGCTACACCTTC
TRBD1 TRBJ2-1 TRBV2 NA CASTVGTGNEQFF TGTGCCAGCACCGTCGGGACAGGGAATGAGCAGTTCTTC
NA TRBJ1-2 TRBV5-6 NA CASSFVGRTYYGYTF TGTGCCAGCAGCTTTGTGGGCAGAACATACTATGGCTACACCTTC
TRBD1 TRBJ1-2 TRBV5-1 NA CASSHGTDLNGYTF TGCGCCAGCAGCCACGGGACAGATTTAAATGGCTACACCTTC
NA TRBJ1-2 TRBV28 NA CASKKGESFRGYTF TGTGCCAGCAAAAAGGGAGAAAGTTTTAGGGGCTACACCTTC
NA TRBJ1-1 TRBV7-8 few CASTTERGNTEAFF TGTGCCAGCACCACGGAACGTGGGAACACTGAAGCTTTCTTT
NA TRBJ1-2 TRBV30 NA CAWSSNTRGGYTF TGTGCCTGGAGTTCCAACACCCGGGGAGGCTACACCTTC
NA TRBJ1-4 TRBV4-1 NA CASSPPHGQQGEKLFF TGCGCCAGCAGCCCCCCCCATGGACAGCAGGGTGAAAAACTGTTTTTT
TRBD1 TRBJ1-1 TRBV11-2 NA CASSLRTGGGNTEAFF TGTGCCAGCAGCTTAAGGACAGGAGGTGGGAACACTGAAGCTTTCTTT
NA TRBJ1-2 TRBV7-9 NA CASSLEYGYTF TGTGCCAGCAGCTTAGAGTATGGCTACACCTTC
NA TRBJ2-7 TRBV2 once CASNPGRFNYEQYF TGTGCCAGCAACCCCGGTCGGTTCAACTACGAGCAGTACTTC
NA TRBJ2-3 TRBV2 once CASSVPATDTQYF TGTGCCAGCAGTGTCCCAGCGACAGATACGCAGTATTTT
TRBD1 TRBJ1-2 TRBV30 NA CAWRGQGPSGYTF TGTGCCTGGAGGGGACAGGGACCCTCTGGCTACACCTTC
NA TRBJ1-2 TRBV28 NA CASSFPFLGGPNGYTF TGTGCCAGCAGTTTTCCTTTTCTTGGGGGCCCTAACGGCTACACCTTC
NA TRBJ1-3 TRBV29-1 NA CSVADSSGNTIYF TGCAGCGTCGCCGACAGTTCTGGAAACACCATATATTTT
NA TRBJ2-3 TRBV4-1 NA CASSQGARQRTDTQYF TGCGCCAGCAGCCAAGGGGCTAGACAGCGCACAGATACGCAGTATTTT
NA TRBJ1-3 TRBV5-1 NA CASSEQAVSGNTIYF TGCGCCAGCAGCGAGCAGGCCGTCTCTGGAAACACCATATATTTT
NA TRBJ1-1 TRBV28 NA CASSLRGSLLTEAFF TGTGCCAGCAGTTTACGGGGCAGCTTGCTCACTGAAGCTTTCTTT
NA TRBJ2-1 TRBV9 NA CASSVGQNYNEQFF TGTGCCAGCAGCGTAGGTCAGAACTACAATGAGCAGTTCTTC
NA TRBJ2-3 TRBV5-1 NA CASSWRRSDTQYF TGCGCCAGCAGCTGGAGGAGGTCCGATACGCAGTATTTT
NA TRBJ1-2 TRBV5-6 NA CASHGDGDGYTF TGTGCCAGCCACGGGGACGGAGATGGCTACACCTTC
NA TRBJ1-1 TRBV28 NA CASSLGRARMNTEAFF TGTGCCAGCAGTTTGGGCAGGGCTAGGATGAACACTGAAGCTTTCTTT
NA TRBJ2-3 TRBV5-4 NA CASSSEVPADTQYF TGTGCCAGCAGCTCCGAAGTTCCGGCAGATACGCAGTATTTT
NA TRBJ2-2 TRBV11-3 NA CASSLRSGAGELFF TGTGCCAGCAGCTTAAGGTCGGGGGCCGGGGAGCTGTTTTTT
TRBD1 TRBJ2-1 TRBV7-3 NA CASSSHMRQGERGHYNEQFF TGTGCCAGCAGCTCCCATATGCGACAGGGGGAAAGAGGGCACTACAATGAGCAGTTCTTC